This entry concerns a single TCR beta chain. What this receptor recognizes is not known. The record has no base qualities; no much larger clone is one base away. The data belong to a study of shared clonotypes between healthy human individuals (dated by TCRdb to 2018 to 2021). Background on the whole study: The cohort included a few men and a couple of women between 18 and 49 years of age. For each donor, CD4 naive and CD4 memory were each given three plates, CD8 naive was given two plates, and CD8 memory was given one plate. The study deeply sequenced blood TCR repertoires of five healthy adults to estimate repertoire size and the extent of clonotype sharing between individuals. To increase sequencing depth and limit assay-specific biases, different laboratories used diverse techniques to prepare libraries and sequence TCR repertoires. Between about 0.85 and 9.5 billion PBMCs per donor were obtained by leukapheresis.

Using the deep immunoSEQ assay, multiplex PCR amplified TCR CDR3 regions from genomic DNA. Extracted genomic DNA from each cell subset was distributed evenly across all wells of several immunoSEQ 96-well plates, and each plate was treated as a replicate. Each replicate PCR for sorted subsets received about 220 ng genomic DNA, equal to some 32,000 T cell genomes. Purified libraries were quantified with a Qubit 3.0 fluorometer, sized on a Bioanalyzer 2100, and re-quantified with the KAPA Library Quantification kit. Every immunoSEQ 96-well plate was sequenced on a dedicated single-read 150-cycle Illumina NextSeq 550 flow cell. The original pipeline was this. Because the immunoSEQ output held only junctional sequences and lacked quality scores, the filtering could not match the filtering applied to full-length reads. To assign V/J genes and CDR3, sequences were annotated against IMGT germline references using PyIR, a Python wrapper for IgBLAST v1.9. Any read was removed if the V/J assignment was weak (E-value above 1e-6), the CDR3 was missing, or the read contained stop codons, out-of-frame junctions, or ambiguous translated residues. A V3J clonotype was defined by an identical inferred V gene, J gene, and CDR3 amino acid sequence. To compute the percentage overlap between repertoires, the number of shared unique clonotypes was divided by the size of the smaller repertoire. Repertoire richness was assessed with RTK rarefaction, the Chao1 estimator, and Recon v2.1 estimates of unobserved clonotypes. For all TCRbeta clonotypes obtained by the gDNA method from several donors, generation probabilities were computed with OLGA. Held by TCRdb, this immuneACCESS table contains in-frame sequences only and omits some clones. Under half of the omission traces to an unresolved V gene where checked; the cause of the rest is unknown. D and trimming were read from the DNA, whereas the V and J calls and clone size are those reported in that table. The sample profile shows approximately 2,200,000 clones; 93% of them were found once. The ten largest account for more than 1.5% of the sample.

For the CD8 naive samples, CD45RO-negative cells were positively selected for CCR7, yielding a CD45RA+CCR7+ population from which TemRA cells were excluded. The donors were healthy, HIV-negative adults with no recently reported acute infections or vaccinations. All donors were Caucasian adults living in Nashville, Tennessee, USA. After blood collection by leukapheresis, PBMCs were isolated using Ficoll-Histopaque density gradient centrifugation and then cryopreserved in the vapor phase of liquid nitrogen. Purity and quantity of every magnetically sorted T cell population were checked by analytical flow cytometry. Genomic DNA was isolated from every sorted fraction and measured by UV absorbance on a Nanodrop 2000c. Relative to germline, V is 5 bases shorter and J is 10 bases shorter, with 12 bases between their ends. The CDR3 numbers 11 residues from cysteine through phenylalanine. Only the CDR3 part of the read is kept: 33 bases, read in frame from the first base. CDR1 is given as SGHAT and CDR2 as FQNNGV, both from the germline V gene.

General study outcomes and caveats: Even with the large sequencing depth, rarefaction of the sorted-subset datasets indicated that sequencing was incomplete. Sampling was restricted to blood, and TCR repertoires in tissue are likely to differ from TCR repertoires in blood. Pairwise subsampling led to the expectation that sequencing depth would affect the degree of clonotype sharing among donors. When four donors were compared, the shared fraction of clonotypes was about 5.4% for naive CD4, less than 4% for naive CD8, 2% to 2.5% for memory CD4, and around 0.37% for memory CD8. Because the study included only a small number of donors, the genetic and exposure-history diversity represented was limited. Compared with non-shared clonotypes, the clonotypes found in all four sorted-subset donors had higher generation probabilities. Naive subsets generally had larger estimated clonotype richness than memory subsets.

The receptor chain draws on TRBV11-2 and TRBJ2-7; the D segment could be TRBD1, given 6 matching bases. The sample comprised naive CD8+ T cells from PBMCs. Explained via the paper, the cell subset or site label denotes: CD45RA+CCR7+. The origin of this receptor is a man between 18 and 35 years old in good health. Some clones in this sample may be carry-over from other donors' samples. The CDR3 here reads CASSPGTRQYF. The DNA sequence is TGTGCCAGCAGCCCGGGGACAAGACAGTACTTC.